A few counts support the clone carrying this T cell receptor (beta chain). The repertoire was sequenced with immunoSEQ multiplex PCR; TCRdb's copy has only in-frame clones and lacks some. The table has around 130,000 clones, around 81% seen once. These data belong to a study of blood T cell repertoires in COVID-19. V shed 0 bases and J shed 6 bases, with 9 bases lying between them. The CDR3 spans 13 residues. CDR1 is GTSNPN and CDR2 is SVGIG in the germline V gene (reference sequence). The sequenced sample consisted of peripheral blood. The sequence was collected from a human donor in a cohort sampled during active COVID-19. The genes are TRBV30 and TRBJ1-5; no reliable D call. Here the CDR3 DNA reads TGTGCCTGGAGTGTGGAGACGGGTCAGCCCCAGCATTTT. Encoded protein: CAWSVETGQPQHF. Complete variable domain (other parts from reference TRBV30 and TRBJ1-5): SQTIHQWPATLVQPVGSPLSLECTVEGTSNPNLYWYRQAAGRGLQLLFYSVGIGQISSEVPQNLSASRPQDRQFILSSKKLLLSDSGFYLCAWSVETGQPQHFGDGTRLSIL.